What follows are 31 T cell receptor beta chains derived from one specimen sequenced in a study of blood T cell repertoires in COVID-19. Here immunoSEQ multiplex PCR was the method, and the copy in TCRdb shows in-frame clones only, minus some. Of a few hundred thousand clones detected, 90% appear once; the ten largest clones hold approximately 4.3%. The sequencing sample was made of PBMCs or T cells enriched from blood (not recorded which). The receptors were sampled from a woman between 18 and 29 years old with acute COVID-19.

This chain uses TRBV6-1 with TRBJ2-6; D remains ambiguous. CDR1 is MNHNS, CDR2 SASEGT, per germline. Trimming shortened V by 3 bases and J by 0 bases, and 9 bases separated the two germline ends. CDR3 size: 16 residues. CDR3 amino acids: CASSEVRSSGANVLTF. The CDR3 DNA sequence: TGTGCCAGCAGTGAGGTTAGGAGCTCTGGGGCCAACGTCCTGACTTTC.

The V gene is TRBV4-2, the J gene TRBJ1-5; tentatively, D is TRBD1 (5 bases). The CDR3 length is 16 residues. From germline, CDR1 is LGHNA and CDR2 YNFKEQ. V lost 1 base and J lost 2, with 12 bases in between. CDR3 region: CASSQASGQGNQPQHF. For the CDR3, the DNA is TGTGCCAGCAGCCAAGCCTCCGGACAAGGCAATCAGCCCCAGCATTTT.

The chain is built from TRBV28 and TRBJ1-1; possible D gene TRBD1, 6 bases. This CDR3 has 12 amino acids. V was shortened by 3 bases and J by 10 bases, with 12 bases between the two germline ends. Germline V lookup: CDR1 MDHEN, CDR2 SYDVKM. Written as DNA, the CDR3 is TGTGCCAGCAGTTTTTGGGGGGGCATAGCTTTCTTT. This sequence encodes CASSFWGGIAFF.

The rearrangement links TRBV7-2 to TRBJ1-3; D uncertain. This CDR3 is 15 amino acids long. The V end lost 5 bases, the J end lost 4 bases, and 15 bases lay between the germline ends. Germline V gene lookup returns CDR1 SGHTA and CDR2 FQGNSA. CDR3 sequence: CASSLWPAEGNTIYF. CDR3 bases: TGTGCCAGCAGCCTATGGCCTGCGGAAGGAAACACCATATATTTT.

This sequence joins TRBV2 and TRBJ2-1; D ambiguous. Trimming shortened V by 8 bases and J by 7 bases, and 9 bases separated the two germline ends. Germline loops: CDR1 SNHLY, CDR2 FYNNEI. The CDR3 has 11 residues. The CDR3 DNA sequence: TGTGCCAGCGCCACCCGGAATGAGCAGTTCTTC. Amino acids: CASATRNEQFF.

The chain's CDR3 is CASSLTGNDEQYF. CDR3 nucleotide sequence: TGTGCCAGCAGTTTGACAGGCAACGACGAGCAGTACTTC. This chain connects TRBV12-3 or TRBV12-4 to TRBJ2-7; a weak D match, TRBD1 (6 bases). Trimming took 3 bases from V and 5 from J, leaving 11 bases between them. The CDR3 extends over 13 amino acids.

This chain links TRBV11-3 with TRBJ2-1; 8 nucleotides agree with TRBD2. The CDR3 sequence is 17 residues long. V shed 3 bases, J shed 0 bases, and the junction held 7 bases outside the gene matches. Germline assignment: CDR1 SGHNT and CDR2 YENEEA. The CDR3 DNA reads TGTGCCAGCAGCTTCGGACTAGCTTCGGACTCCTACAATGAGCAGTTCTTC. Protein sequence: CASSFGLASDSYNEQFF.

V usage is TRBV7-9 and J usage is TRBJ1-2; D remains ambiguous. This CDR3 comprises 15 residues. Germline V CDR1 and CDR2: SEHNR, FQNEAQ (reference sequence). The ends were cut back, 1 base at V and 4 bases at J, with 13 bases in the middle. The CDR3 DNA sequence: TGTGCCAGCAGCTTAGGTTCCGGGTTGGCCTATGGCTACACCTTC. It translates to CASSLGSGLAYGYTF.

The CDR3, as DNA: TGTGCCAGCAGTTTCCTGGGGCATGGCTACACCTTC. Its protein product is CASSFLGHGYTF. V usage is TRBV27 and J usage is TRBJ1-2, with TRBD1 as a possible D gene (5 bases). Trimming removed 3 bases at V and 6 bases at J, with 8 bases between. The CDR3 is made up of 12 amino acids. CDR1 MNHEY and CDR2 SMNVEV come from the germline V gene (reference sequence).

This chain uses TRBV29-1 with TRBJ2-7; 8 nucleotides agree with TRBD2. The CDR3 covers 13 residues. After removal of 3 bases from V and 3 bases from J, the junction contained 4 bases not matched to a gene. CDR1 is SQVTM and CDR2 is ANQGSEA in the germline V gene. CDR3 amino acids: CSVEFGTSYEQYF. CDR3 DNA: TGCAGCGTTGAGTTCGGGACTAGCTACGAGCAGTACTTC.

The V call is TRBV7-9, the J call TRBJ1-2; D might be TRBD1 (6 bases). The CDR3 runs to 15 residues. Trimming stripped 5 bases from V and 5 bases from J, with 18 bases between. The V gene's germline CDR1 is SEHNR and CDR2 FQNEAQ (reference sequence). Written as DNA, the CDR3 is TGTGCCAGCAGCCCACTTCAACAGGGAGAATATGGCTACACCTTC. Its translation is CASSPLQQGEYGYTF.

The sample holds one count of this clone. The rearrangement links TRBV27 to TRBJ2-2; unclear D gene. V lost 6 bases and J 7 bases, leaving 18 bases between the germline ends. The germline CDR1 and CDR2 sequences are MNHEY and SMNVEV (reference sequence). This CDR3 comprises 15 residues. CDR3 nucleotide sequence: TGTGCCAGCAGCCCCGGGTCCTATTTCCACGGGGAGCTGTTTTTT. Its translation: CASSPGSYFHGELFF.

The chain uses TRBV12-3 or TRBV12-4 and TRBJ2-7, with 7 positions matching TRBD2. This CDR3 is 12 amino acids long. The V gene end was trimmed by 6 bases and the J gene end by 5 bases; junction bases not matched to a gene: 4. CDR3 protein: CASRGDYNEQYF. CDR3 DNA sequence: TGTGCCAGCAGGGGGGACTACAACGAGCAGTACTTC.

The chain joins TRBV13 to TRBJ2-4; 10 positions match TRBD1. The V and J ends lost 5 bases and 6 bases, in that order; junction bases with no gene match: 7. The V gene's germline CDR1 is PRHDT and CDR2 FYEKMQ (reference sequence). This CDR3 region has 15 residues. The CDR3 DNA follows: TGTGCCAGCAGCAAACGGACAGGGGGGCCAAACATTCAGTACTTC. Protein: CASSKRTGGPNIQYF.

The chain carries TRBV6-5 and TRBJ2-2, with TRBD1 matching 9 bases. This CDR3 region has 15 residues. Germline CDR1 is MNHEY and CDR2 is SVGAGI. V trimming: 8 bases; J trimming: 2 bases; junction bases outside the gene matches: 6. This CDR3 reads CASGRTGVNTGELFF. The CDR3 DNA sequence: TGTGCCAGCGGGCGGACAGGGGTAAACACCGGGGAGCTGTTTTTT.

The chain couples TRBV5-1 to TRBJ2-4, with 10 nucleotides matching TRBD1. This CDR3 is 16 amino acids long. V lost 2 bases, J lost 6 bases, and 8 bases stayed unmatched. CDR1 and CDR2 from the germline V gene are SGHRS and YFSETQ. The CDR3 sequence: CASSLMTGGEANIQYF. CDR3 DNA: TGCGCCAGCAGCTTAATGACAGGGGGCGAGGCAAACATTCAGTACTTC.

As DNA, the CDR3 is TGTGCCAGCAGTTTATACCGGGAGGGCCGGGAGACCCAGTACTTC. The encoded protein is CASSLYREGRETQYF. The chain recombines TRBV28 with TRBJ2-5; 8 positions match TRBD2. Germline CDR1 is MDHEN and CDR2 is SYDVKM. The CDR3 extends over 15 amino acids. J was trimmed by 5 bases and V by 1 base; bases with no gene match: 6.

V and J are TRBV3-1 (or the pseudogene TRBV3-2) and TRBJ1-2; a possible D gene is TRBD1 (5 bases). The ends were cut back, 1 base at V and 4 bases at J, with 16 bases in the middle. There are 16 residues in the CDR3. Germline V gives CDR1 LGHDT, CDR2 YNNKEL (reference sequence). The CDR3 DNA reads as TGTGCCAGCAGCCAAGCCGCCTTGGGGGGGATCTATGGCTACACCTTC. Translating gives CASSQAALGGIYGYTF.

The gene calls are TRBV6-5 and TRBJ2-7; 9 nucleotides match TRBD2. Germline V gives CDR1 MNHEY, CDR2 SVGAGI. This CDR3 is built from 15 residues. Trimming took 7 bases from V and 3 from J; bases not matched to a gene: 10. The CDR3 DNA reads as TGTGCCAGCAAGTCGGCGGCTAGCGGGAACTACGAGCAGTACTTC. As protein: CASKSAASGNYEQYF.

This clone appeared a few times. The CDR3 loop is CAWSGQAGEKLFF. CDR3 in DNA: TGTGCCTGGAGTGGTCAGGCGGGAGAAAAACTGTTTTTT. This chain links TRBV30 with TRBJ1-4; D ambiguous. The CDR3 consists of 13 residues. Germline CDR1 is GTSNPN and CDR2 is SVGIG (reference sequence). Trimming left V 1 base short and J 8 bases short, with 11 bases between.

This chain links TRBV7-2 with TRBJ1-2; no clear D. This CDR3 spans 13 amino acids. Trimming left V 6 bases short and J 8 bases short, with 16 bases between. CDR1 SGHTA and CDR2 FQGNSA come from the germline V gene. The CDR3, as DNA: TGTGCCAGCAGGTACGCCCATTTGGAGGGCTACACCTTC. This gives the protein CASRYAHLEGYTF.

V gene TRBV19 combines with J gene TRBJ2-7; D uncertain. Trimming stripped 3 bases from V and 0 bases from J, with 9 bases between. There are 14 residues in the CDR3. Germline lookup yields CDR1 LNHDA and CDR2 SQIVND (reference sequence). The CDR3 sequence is CASSMDYSSYEQYF. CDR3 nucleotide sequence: TGTGCCAGTAGTATGGATTACAGCTCCTACGAGCAGTACTTC.

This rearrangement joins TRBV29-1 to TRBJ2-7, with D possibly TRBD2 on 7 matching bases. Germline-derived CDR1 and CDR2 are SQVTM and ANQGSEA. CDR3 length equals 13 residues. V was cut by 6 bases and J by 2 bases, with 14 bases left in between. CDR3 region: CSVSGKGAYEQYF. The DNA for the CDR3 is TGCAGCGTGAGCGGGAAGGGGGCCTACGAGCAGTACTTC.

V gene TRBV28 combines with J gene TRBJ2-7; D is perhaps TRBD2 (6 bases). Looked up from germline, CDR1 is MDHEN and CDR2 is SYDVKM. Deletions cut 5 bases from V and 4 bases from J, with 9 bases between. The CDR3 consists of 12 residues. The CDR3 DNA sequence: TGTGCCAGCAGTCAGGAGGGGTACGAGCAGTACTTC. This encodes CASSQEGYEQYF.

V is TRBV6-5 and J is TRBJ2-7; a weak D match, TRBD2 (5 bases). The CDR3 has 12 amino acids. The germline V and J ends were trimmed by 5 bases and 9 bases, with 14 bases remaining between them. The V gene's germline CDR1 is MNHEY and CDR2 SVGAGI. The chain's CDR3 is CASSRGTVGQYF. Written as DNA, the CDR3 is TGTGCCAGCAGTCGGGGAACGGTTGGGCAGTACTTC.

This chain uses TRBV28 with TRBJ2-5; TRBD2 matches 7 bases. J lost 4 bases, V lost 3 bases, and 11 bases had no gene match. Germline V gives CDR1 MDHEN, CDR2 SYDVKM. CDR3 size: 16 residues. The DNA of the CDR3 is TGTGCCAGCAGTTTGATCCTTGCGGGAGTCGGAGAGACCCAGTACTTC. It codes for CASSLILAGVGETQYF.

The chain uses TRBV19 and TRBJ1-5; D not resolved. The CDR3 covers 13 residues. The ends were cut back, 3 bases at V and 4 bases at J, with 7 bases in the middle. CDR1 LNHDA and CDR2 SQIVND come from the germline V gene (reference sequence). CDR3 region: CASSMRENQPQHF. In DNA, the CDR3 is TGTGCCAGTAGTATGAGAGAGAATCAGCCCCAGCATTTT.

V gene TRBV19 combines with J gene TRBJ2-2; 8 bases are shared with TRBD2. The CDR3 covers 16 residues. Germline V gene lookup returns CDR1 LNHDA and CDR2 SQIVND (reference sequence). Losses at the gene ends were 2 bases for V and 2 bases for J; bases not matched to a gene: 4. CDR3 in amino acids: CASSIYLAGNTGELFF. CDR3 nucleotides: TGTGCCAGTAGTATATACCTAGCGGGTAACACCGGGGAGCTGTTTTTT.

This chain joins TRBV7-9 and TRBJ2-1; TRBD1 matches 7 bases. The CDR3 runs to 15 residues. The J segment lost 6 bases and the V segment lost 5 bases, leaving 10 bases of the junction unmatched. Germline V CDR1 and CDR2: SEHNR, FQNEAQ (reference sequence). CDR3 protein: CASSPRTGYFNEQFF. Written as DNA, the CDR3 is TGTGCCAGCAGCCCCAGGACAGGATATTTCAATGAGCAGTTCTTC.

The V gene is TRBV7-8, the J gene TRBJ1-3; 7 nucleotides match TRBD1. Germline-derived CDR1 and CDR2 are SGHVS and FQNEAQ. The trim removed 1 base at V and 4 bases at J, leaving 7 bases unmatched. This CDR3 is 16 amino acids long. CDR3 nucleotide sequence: TGTGCCAGCAGCTTAGGACAGGGTAGGACGGGAAACACCATATATTTT. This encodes CASSLGQGRTGNTIYF.

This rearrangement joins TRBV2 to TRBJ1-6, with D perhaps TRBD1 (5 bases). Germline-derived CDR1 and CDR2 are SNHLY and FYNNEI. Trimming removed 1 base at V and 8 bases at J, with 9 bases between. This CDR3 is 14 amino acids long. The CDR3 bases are TGTGCCAGCAGTGAAGGGGGCTTTGATTCACCCCTCCACTTT. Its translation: CASSEGGFDSPLHF. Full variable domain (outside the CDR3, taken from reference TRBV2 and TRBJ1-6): EPEVTQTPSHQVTQMGQEVILRCVPISNHLYFYWYRQILGQKVEFLVSFYNNEISEKSEIFDDQFSVERPDGSNFTLKIRSTKLEDSAMYFCASSEGGFDSPLHFGNGTRLTVT.